This is a list of T cell receptor beta chains from one sample in a study of early T cells in non-severe SARS-CoV-2 infection. TCRdb independently ran MiXCR on the 5' RACE reads; one entry per CDR3 protein. The sample lists tens of thousands of distinct CDR3 sequences, roughly 12% occurring once. This specimen was whole blood, taken at baseline. The receptors stem from an adult who was a healthcare worker with PCR-confirmed SARS-CoV-2 infection or an uninfected control (not recorded which). Both conserved end residues are part of each CDR3. The order of the fields is D gene, V gene, clone size, J gene, CDR3 protein, CDR3 DNA. D genes are given only for firm matches. Clone size is stated in some rows and not others, as once, few, many or a class when expanded.

d_gene: TRBD2
v_gene: TRBV7-3
abundance: NA
j_gene: TRBJ2-3
CDR3aa: CASSRSGGAKYF
CDR3nt: TGTGCCAGCAGCCGAAGCGGGGGGGCTAAGTATTTT

d_gene: TRBD2
v_gene: TRBV29-1
abundance: few
j_gene: TRBJ2-1
CDR3aa: CSVDAPGLAVDEQFF
CDR3nt: TGCAGCGTAGATGCCCCGGGACTAGCTGTCGATGAGCAGTTCTTC

d_gene: NA
v_gene: TRBV25-1
abundance: many
j_gene: TRBJ2-1
CDR3aa: CASSEGRNEQFF
CDR3nt: TGTGCCAGCAGTGAAGGGAGGAATGAGCAGTTCTTC

d_gene: NA
v_gene: TRBV6-5
abundance: few
j_gene: TRBJ2-2
CDR3aa: CASSRGSAGELFF
CDR3nt: TGTGCCAGCAGTAGGGGTAGCGCCGGGGAGCTGTTTTTT

d_gene: TRBD2
v_gene: TRBV12-3/TRBV12-4
abundance: few
j_gene: TRBJ2-7
CDR3aa: CASTTSRPGGIYEQYF
CDR3nt: TGTGCCAGCACCACTTCGCGCCCGGGGGGGATATACGAGCAGTACTTC

d_gene: NA
v_gene: TRBV11-2
abundance: few
j_gene: TRBJ2-2
CDR3aa: CASSKLSAALNTGELFF
CDR3nt: TGTGCCAGCAGCAAGCTGAGTGCGGCGCTGAACACCGGGGAGCTGTTTTTT

d_gene: NA
v_gene: TRBV2
abundance: few
j_gene: TRBJ2-3
CDR3aa: CASSELLGTDTQYF
CDR3nt: TGTGCCAGCAGTGAATTACTAGGTACAGATACGCAGTATTTT

d_gene: NA
v_gene: TRBV12-3/TRBV12-4
abundance: many
j_gene: TRBJ1-5
CDR3aa: CASSFRQTNQPQHF
CDR3nt: TGTGCCAGCAGTTTTCGGCAGACCAATCAGCCCCAGCATTTT

d_gene: TRBD1
v_gene: TRBV12-3/TRBV12-4
abundance: NA
j_gene: TRBJ1-6
CDR3aa: CASSLMTGVSPLHF
CDR3nt: TGTGCCAGCAGTTTGATGACAGGGGTCTCACCCCTCCACTTT

d_gene: TRBD2
v_gene: TRBV5-1
abundance: NA
j_gene: TRBJ2-3
CDR3aa: CASSLPLAGATDTQYF
CDR3nt: TGCGCCAGCAGCTTGCCGCTAGCGGGGGCCACAGATACGCAGTATTTT

d_gene: TRBD1
v_gene: TRBV20-1
abundance: many
j_gene: TRBJ2-5
CDR3aa: CSADRGQETQYF
CDR3nt: TGCAGTGCCGACAGGGGGCAAGAGACCCAGTACTTC

d_gene: TRBD1
v_gene: TRBV18
abundance: few
j_gene: TRBJ1-2
CDR3aa: CASSPGQDYYGYTF
CDR3nt: TGTGCCAGCTCACCGGGACAGGACTACTATGGCTACACCTTC

d_gene: NA
v_gene: TRBV6-5
abundance: NA
j_gene: TRBJ2-4
CDR3aa: CASSISYSKNIQYF
CDR3nt: TGTGCCAGCAGCATATCTTACAGTAAAAACATTCAGTACTTC

d_gene: TRBD1
v_gene: TRBV4-1
abundance: many
j_gene: TRBJ1-1
CDR3aa: CASSQVKGARTEAFF
CDR3nt: TGCGCCAGCAGCCAAGTTAAGGGGGCTAGAACTGAAGCTTTCTTT

d_gene: TRBD1
v_gene: TRBV6-2/TRBV6-3
abundance: NA
j_gene: TRBJ1-5
CDR3aa: CASSDRAFPPQHF
CDR3nt: TGTGCCAGCAGTGACAGGGCCTTCCCGCCCCAGCATTTT

d_gene: TRBD1
v_gene: TRBV12-3/TRBV12-4
abundance: NA
j_gene: TRBJ1-3
CDR3aa: CASRGQGFMDTIYF
CDR3nt: TGTGCCAGCAGAGGACAGGGGTTTATGGACACCATATATTTT

d_gene: NA
v_gene: TRBV2
abundance: NA
j_gene: TRBJ2-2
CDR3aa: CASVDEGAGELFF
CDR3nt: TGTGCCTCCGTCGACGAGGGCGCCGGGGAGCTGTTTTTT

d_gene: TRBD1
v_gene: TRBV28
abundance: NA
j_gene: TRBJ1-5
CDR3aa: CASRSRQGQSNQPQHF
CDR3nt: TGTGCCAGCCGGTCTCGACAGGGCCAAAGCAATCAGCCCCAGCATTTT

d_gene: NA
v_gene: TRBV7-6
abundance: NA
j_gene: TRBJ2-5
CDR3aa: CASRAGAETQYF
CDR3nt: TGTGCCAGCCGAGCAGGCGCGGAGACCCAGTACTTC

d_gene: NA
v_gene: TRBV4-1
abundance: NA
j_gene: TRBJ2-7
CDR3aa: CASSQDGRGGRYEQYF
CDR3nt: TGCGCCAGCAGCCAAGATGGCAGGGGGGGCAGGTACGAGCAGTACTTC

d_gene: NA
v_gene: TRBV5-1
abundance: many
j_gene: TRBJ2-6
CDR3aa: CASYPGGNSGANVLTF
CDR3nt: TGCGCCAGTTACCCTGGGGGTAACTCTGGGGCCAACGTCCTGACTTTC

d_gene: NA
v_gene: TRBV7-9
abundance: NA
j_gene: TRBJ1-6
CDR3aa: CASSFGQNGAPLHF
CDR3nt: TGTGCCAGCAGCTTCGGACAAAACGGGGCCCCCCTCCACTTT

d_gene: NA
v_gene: TRBV11-2
abundance: NA
j_gene: TRBJ1-1
CDR3aa: CASSLGQALMNTEAFF
CDR3nt: TGTGCCAGCAGCTTAGGACAGGCCCTCATGAACACTGAAGCTTTCTTT

d_gene: NA
v_gene: TRBV6-6
abundance: NA
j_gene: TRBJ1-1
CDR3aa: CASSNLAYEAFF
CDR3nt: TGTGCCAGCAGTAACCTAGCTTATGAAGCTTTCTTT

d_gene: NA
v_gene: TRBV27
abundance: few
j_gene: TRBJ2-1
CDR3aa: CASSFEGREQFF
CDR3nt: TGTGCCAGCAGTTTTGAGGGACGTGAGCAGTTCTTC

d_gene: NA
v_gene: TRBV5-1
abundance: few
j_gene: TRBJ2-1
CDR3aa: CASSLAGERYNEQFF
CDR3nt: TGCGCCAGCAGCTTGGCAGGGGAGCGGTACAATGAGCAGTTCTTC

d_gene: NA
v_gene: TRBV2
abundance: NA
j_gene: TRBJ1-2
CDR3aa: CASSGWSGYTF
CDR3nt: TGTGCCAGCAGTGGATGGTCGGGCTACACCTTC